The present TCR beta chain was sequenced within a study of PD-1 blockade in mismatch repair-deficient tumors. Study at large: Patients had approximately 13 mismatch repair-deficient cancer types, all previously treated and progressing.

The ends were cut back, 2 bases at V and 1 base at J, with 9 bases in the middle. Germline CDR1 reads SGHTA; CDR2 reads FQGTGA. The CDR3 spans 15 residues. The table came from immunoSEQ multiplex PCR; TCRdb's copy has only in-frame clones and leaves some out. The data show about 68,000 clones, almost 80% seen once. General study points: Tumor-resident clones, often absent from pretreatment blood, expanded after pembrolizumab and then contracted.

About this clone itself: Antigen: not known.

The chain recombines TRBV7-3 with TRBJ1-3; D unresolved. Specimen: peripheral blood, collected 2 weeks after starting pembrolizumab. The sequence came from an adult with mismatch repair-deficient cancer. The CDR3 spells CASSLGGNSGNTIYF. CDR3 sequence (DNA): TGTGCCAGCAGCTTAGGAGGCAATTCTGGAAACACCATATATTTT.